Listed below are T cell receptor beta chains from one sample, sequenced in a study of graft-versus-host responses after intestinal transplantation. Repertoires were generated with immunoSEQ multiplex PCR, while TCRdb's copy carries only in-frame clones and drops some. The table includes 85,000 to 100,000 clones, roughly 82% detected once. This specimen was PBMCs, taken 255 days after intestinal transplant. The receptor source for this set is a human patient who received an intestinal transplant, so some T cells may come from the graft donor. The CDR3 runs from the conserved cysteine through the conserved F or W. Each record gives: J gene, V gene, CDR3 length, CDR3 protein.

TRBJ2-1,TRBV11-2,13,CASSFSRDNEQFF
TRBJ2-3,TRBV7-8,16,CASSPNTLGSTDTQYF
TRBJ2-1,TRBV14,13,CASRQGARNEQFF
TRBJ2-7,TRBV11-2,12,CASSLGDYEQYF
TRBJ2-1,TRBV5-1,14,CASSLVGADNEQFF
TRBJ1-1,TRBV10-2,12,CASKGGRTEAFF
TRBJ1-6,TRBV14,15,CASSPREGINSPLHF
TRBJ2-7,TRBV6-1,12,CASLSRAYEQYF
TRBJ2-7,TRBV6-1,13,CASSIQGTDEQYF
TRBJ1-2,TRBV5-3,16,CARSLAGHLRVYGYTF
TRBJ1-1,TRBV7-8,13,CASSSRTAPEAFF
TRBJ2-5,TRBV5-1,14,CASGTTVALKPKNF
TRBJ2-1,TRBV7-3,14,CASSLTQGGNEQFF
TRBJ1-1,TRBV9,17,CASSQIPGLAMNTEAFF
TRBJ1-1,TRBV5-1,16,CASSLGRGLRETEAFF
TRBJ1-4,TRBV28,16,CASSPAGGRRNEKLFF
TRBJ2-3,TRBV28,16,CASSPVAGVGTDTQYF
TRBJ2-7,TRBV18,12,CASSLGIDEQYF
TRBJ2-1,TRBV6-1,14,CASRLAGGPNEQFF
TRBJ1-1,TRBV5-1,19,CASSLAGGGKFSMNTEAFF
TRBJ1-6,TRBV2,13,CASSPGQSSPLHF
TRBJ1-2,TRBV6-6,14,CASSYPGGGVGYTF
TRBJ2-2,TRBV9,14,CASSVGGITGELFF
TRBJ2-5,TRBV6-6,14,CATTRGPLQETQYF
TRBJ2-1,TRBV5-4,16,CASSLGPTVSNNEQFF
TRBJ1-1,TRBV4-1,13,CASSRQGNTEAFF
TRBJ2-7,TRBV30,14,CAWSAGTGVYEQYF
TRBJ2-5,TRBV4-1,15,CASSTTSGGGETQYF